These 2 T cell receptor beta chains came from one sample sequenced in a study of early T cells in non-severe SARS-CoV-2 infection. TCRdb processed the 5' RACE reads anew with MiXCR; each CDR3 protein has one entry. The sample has tens of thousands of distinct CDR3 sequences, roughly 13% seen once. Sequencing was carried out using whole blood. The receptors originated from an adult who was a healthcare worker with PCR-confirmed SARS-CoV-2 infection or an uninfected control (not recorded which).

The table lists this clonotype with many counts. This rearrangement joins TRBV7-6 to TRBJ2-2, with TRBD1 matching 7 bases. The V segment lost 7 bases and the J segment 1 base; nucleotides outside the gene matches: 9. The CDR3 length is 16 residues. Germline V lookup: CDR1 SGHVS, CDR2 FNYEAQ. For the CDR3, the DNA is TGTGCCAGCATGGACAGGTCGACTATGAACACCGGGGAGCTGTTTTTT. Translation: CASMDRSTMNTGELFF.

At least ten counts were recorded for this clonotype. V gene TRBV10-1 combines with J gene TRBJ1-5; possible D gene TRBD1, 5 bases. With 0 bases removed from V and 2 bases from J, the gap between germline ends came to 11 bases. The CDR3 is made up of 16 amino acids. The germline gives CDR1 WNHNN, CDR2 SYGVQD (reference sequence). The CDR3 is CASSESRRQRNQPQHF. The CDR3 bases are TGCGCCAGCAGTGAGTCGAGGCGACAGCGCAATCAGCCCCAGCATTTT.